This T cell receptor (beta chain) was sequenced during a study of control samples from healthy donors and cancer patients. Using immunoSEQ multiplex PCR, the repertoire was profiled, and TCRdb retains in-frame clones only, with some absent. Among around 84,000 clones, 91% were seen once, and the ten largest hold approximately 15%. The germline V gene has CDR1 LGHNA and CDR2 YNFKEQ. Trimming took 4 bases from V and 6 from J; bases not matched to a gene: 11. The CDR3 has 15 residues. Sequencing used blood. This receptor was taken from a man younger than 40 in good health. V usage is TRBV4-2 and J usage is TRBJ1-2; the match to TRBD1 covers 7 bases. In nucleotides, the CDR3 is TGTGCCAGCAGCCTCGCCCTGGACAGGCTTCATGGCTACACCTTC. Residues: CASSLALDRLHGYTF.